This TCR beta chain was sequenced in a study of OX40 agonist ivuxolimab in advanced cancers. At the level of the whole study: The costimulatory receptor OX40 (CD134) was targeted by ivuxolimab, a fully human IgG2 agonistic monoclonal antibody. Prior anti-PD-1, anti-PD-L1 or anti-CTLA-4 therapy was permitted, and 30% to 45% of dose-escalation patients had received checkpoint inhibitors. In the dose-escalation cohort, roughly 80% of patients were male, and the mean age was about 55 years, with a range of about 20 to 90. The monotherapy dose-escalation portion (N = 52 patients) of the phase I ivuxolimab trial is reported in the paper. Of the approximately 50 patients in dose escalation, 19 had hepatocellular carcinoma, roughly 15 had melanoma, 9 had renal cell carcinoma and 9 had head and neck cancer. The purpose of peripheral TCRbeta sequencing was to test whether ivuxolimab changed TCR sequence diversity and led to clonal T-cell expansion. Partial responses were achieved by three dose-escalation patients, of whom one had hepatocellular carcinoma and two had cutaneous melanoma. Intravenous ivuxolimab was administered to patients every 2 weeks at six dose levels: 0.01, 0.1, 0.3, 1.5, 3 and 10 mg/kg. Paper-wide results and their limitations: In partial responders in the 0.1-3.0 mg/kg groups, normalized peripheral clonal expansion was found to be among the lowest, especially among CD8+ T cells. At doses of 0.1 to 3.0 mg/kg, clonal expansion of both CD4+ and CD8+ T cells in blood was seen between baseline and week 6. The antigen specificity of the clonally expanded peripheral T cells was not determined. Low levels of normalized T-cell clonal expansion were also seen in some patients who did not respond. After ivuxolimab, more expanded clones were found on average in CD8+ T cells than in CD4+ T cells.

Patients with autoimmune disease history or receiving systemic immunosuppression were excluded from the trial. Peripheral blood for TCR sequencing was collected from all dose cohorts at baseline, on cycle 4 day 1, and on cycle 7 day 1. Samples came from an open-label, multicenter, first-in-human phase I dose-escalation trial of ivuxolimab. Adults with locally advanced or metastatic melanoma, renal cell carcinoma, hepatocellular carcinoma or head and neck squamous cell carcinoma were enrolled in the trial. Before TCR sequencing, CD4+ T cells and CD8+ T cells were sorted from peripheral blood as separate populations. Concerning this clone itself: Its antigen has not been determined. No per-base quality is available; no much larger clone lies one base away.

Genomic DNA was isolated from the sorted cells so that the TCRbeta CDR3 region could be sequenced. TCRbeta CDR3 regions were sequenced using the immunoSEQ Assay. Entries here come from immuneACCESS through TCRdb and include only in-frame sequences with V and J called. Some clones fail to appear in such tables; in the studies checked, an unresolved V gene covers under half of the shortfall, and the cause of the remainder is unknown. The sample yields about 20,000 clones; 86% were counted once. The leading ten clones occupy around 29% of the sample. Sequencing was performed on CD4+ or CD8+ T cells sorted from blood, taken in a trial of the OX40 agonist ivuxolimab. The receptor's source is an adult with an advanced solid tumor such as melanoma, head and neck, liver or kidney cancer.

The CDR3 sequence is CASSLSSGWGPYNEQFF. The nucleotides read TGTGCCAGCAGTTTATCCTCGGGATGGGGCCCCTACAATGAGCAGTTCTTC. This chain is built from TRBV27 and TRBJ2-1; the D element could tentatively be TRBD1 or TRBD2, as 5 bases agree for each. Reading the germline V gene (reference sequence) gives CDR1 MNHEY and CDR2 SMNVEV. Counted from cysteine to phenylalanine, this CDR3 has 17 amino acids. CDR3 DNA is the only sequence kept; it has 51 bases, read in frame from the first base. Trimming removed 0 bases from V and 2 bases from J, leaving 14 bases between the germline ends.